This TCR beta chain was sequenced in a study of blood T cell repertoires in COVID-19 (dated by TCRdb to between 2020 and 2021). Turning to the overall study: Collaborator samples came from the United States, Italy and Spain and covered acute and convalescent phases of COVID-19. Samples came from the ongoing ImmuneRACE study (first 160 participants) plus 1,254 subjects from 6 global collaborators. The repertoires were released in a freely available public database intended as a resource for research on the immune response to SARS-CoV-2. The dataset comprised deeply sampled blood TCRbeta repertoires from subjects exposed to, actively infected with, or recovered from COVID-19. The material from the prospective study consisted of cDNA or gDNA derived from T cells, B-cell-depleted T cells, or PBMCs. The sample metadata nearly always contained a de-identified subject ID, COVID-19 status, age in years and sex. Where available, HLA class I and class II types were taken from metadata supplied by the sample provider and were not determined by assay-based typing.

Paper-wide results and their limitations: The amount of clinical and demographic metadata varied by source and participant and was provided uncurated.

V was cut back by 3 bases and J by 2 bases, leaving a gap of 8 bases between them. The CDR3 holds 13 amino acids from the cysteine to the phenylalanine. Just the 39-base CDR3 DNA is kept, in frame starting at base 1. CDR1 and CDR2 (LGHDT, YNNKEL) derive from the germline V gene (reference sequence). In the case of this clone: It has no known antigen specificity. Per-base qualities were not stored, and no clone one base away is much larger.

In the prospective study, participants were about 18 to 95 years old, resided in about two dozen geographic areas of the United States, and were enrolled through a virtual design. To assign participants to cohorts, the prospective study relied on clinical history that participants themselves reported in a screening survey and a study questionnaire. Recovered participants in ImmuneRACE Cohort 3 were defined as having two consecutive negative NP/OP PCR tests, clearance from a healthcare professional, or resolution of symptoms. In the prospective study, whole blood, serum and a nasopharyngeal or oropharyngeal swab were collected from each participant by mobile phlebotomists. Participants in the prospective study had the option to provide additional blood draws and questionnaires over a 2-month period. Before DNA extraction, blood samples from the prospective study were shipped at room temperature or frozen.

TCRbeta CDR3 regions were amplified from genomic DNA by means of the immunoSEQ Assay, a bias-controlled multiplex PCR. On the study's bioinformatics: The number of nucleated cells in each sample was estimated by amplification of reference gene primers within the assay. To quantify the absolute abundance of each unique TCRbeta CDR3 rearrangement, sequence reads were collapsed and filtered. For each sample, productive Simpson clonality was calculated as the square root of Simpson's diversity index over productive rearrangements. TCRdb retrieved this table from immuneACCESS and kept in-frame rearrangements only. Not all clones are present; in checked studies, unresolved V genes account for under half, and no reason is known for the remainder. For V, J and clone size, that table is used; D and trimming come from the DNA. For this sample there are just over 300,000 clones; approximately 90% appear just once. The top ten hold roughly 4.5% of the sample.

This chain is built from TRBV3-1 (or the pseudogene TRBV3-2) and TRBJ2-7, with no confidently assigned D gene. The source material was PBMCs or T cells enriched from blood (not recorded which). The TCR comes from a man younger than 40 who had recovered from COVID-19. The CDR3 is CASSQLGAYEQYF. The nucleotides are TGTGCCAGCAGCCAGCTCGGAGCCTACGAGCAGTACTTC.